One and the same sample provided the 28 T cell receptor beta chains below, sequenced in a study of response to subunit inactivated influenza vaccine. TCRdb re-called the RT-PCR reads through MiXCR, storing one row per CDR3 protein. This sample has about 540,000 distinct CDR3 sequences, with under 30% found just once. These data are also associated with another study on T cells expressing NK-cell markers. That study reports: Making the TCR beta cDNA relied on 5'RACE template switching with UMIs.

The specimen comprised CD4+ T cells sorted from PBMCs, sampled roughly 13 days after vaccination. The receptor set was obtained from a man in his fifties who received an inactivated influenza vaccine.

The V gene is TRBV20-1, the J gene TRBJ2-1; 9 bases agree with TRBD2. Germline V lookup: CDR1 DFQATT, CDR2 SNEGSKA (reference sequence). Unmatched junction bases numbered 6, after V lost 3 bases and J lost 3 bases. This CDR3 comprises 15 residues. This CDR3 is CSARSLSGSYNEQFF. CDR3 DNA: TGCAGTGCTAGGAGTCTTAGCGGGAGCTACAATGAGCAGTTCTTC.

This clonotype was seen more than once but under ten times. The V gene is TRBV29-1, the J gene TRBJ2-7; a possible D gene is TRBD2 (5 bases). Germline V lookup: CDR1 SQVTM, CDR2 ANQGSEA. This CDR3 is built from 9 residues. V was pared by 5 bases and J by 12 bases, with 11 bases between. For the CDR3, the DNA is TGCAGCGTTAGAGGTGAGGGGTACTTC. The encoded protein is CSVRGEGYF.

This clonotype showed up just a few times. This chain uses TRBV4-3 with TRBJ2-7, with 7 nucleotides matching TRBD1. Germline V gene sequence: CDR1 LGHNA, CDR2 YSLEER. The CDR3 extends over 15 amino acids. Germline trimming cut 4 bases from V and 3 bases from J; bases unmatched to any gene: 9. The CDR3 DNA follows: TGCGCCAGCAGCCTCCAACCAGGACAGGTCTACGAGCAGTACTTC. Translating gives CASSLQPGQVYEQYF.

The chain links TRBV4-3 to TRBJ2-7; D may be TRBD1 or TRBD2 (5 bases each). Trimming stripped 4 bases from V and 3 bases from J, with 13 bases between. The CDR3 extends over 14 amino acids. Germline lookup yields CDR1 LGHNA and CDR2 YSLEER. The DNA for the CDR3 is TGCGCCAGCAGCCCCGGGACGCTCAACTACGAGCAGTACTTC. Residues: CASSPGTLNYEQYF.

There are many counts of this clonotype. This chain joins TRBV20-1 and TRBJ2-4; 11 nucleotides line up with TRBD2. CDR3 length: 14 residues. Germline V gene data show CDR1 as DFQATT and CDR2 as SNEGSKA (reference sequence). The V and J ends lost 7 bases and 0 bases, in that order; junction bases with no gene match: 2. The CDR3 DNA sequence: TGCAGTGTAGCGGGGGGGACAGCCAAAAACATTCAGTACTTC. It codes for CSVAGGTAKNIQYF.

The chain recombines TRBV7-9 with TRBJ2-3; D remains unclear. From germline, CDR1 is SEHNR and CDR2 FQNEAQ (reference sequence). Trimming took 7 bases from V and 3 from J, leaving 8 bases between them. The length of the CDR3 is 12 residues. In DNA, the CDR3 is TGTGCCAGCACCGTTCTAACAGATACGCAGTATTTT. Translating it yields CASTVLTDTQYF.

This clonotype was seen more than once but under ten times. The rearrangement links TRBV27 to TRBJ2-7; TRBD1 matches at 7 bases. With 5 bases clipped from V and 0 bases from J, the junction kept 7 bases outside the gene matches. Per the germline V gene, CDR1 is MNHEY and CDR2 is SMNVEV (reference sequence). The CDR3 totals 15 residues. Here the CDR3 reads CASSPRGTASYEQYF. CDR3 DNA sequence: TGTGCCAGCAGTCCTAGAGGGACAGCCTCCTACGAGCAGTACTTC.

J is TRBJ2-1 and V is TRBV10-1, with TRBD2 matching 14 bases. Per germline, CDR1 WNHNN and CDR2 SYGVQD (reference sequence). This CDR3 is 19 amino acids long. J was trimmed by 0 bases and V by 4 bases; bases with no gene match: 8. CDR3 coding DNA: TGCGCCAGCAGTGGTTTGGGACTAGCGGGAGTAGGCTCCTACAATGAGCAGTTCTTC. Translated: CASSGLGLAGVGSYNEQFF.

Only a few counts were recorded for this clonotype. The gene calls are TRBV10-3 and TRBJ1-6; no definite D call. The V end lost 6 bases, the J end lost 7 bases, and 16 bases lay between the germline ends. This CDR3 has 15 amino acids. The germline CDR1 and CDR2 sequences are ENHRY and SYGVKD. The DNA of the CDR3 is TGTGCCATCAGGGCTACAGCGCTCGACAATTCACCCCTCCACTTT. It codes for CAIRATALDNSPLHF.

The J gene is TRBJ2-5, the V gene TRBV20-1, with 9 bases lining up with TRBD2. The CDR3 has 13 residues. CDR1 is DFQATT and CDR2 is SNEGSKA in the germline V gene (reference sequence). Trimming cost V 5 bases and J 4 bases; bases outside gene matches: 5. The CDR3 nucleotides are TGCAGTGCTGGGGTAGCGGGAGCAGAGACCCAGTACTTC. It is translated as CSAGVAGAETQYF.

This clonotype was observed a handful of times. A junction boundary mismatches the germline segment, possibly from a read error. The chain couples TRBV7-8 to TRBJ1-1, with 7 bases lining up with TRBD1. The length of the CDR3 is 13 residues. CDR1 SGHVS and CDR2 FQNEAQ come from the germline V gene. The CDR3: CASRETGNAEAFF. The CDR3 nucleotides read TGTGCCAGCAGAGAGACAGGGAACGCTGAAGCTTTCTTT.

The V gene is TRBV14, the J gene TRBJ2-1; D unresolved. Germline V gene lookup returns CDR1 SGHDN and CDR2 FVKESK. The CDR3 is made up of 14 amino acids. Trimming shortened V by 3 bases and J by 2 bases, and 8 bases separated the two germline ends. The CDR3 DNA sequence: TGTGCCAGCAGCCAGAACAAACCCTACAATGAGCAGTTCTTC. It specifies CASSQNKPYNEQFF.

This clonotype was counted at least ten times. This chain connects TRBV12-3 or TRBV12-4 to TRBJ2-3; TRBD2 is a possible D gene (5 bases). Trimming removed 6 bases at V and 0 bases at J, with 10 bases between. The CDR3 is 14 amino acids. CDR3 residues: CASSRGHSTDTQYF. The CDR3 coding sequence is TGTGCCAGCAGCCGGGGTCACAGCACAGATACGCAGTATTTT.

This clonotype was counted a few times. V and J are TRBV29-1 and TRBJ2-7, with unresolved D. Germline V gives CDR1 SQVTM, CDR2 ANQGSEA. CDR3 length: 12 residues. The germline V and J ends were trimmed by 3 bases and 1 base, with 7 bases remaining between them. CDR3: CSVEVVSYEQYF. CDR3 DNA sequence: TGCAGCGTTGAGGTGGTTTCCTACGAGCAGTACTTC.

CDR3 sequence: CATSDPARITGELFF. CDR3 nucleotides: TGTGCCACCAGTGACCCGGCAAGAATCACCGGGGAGCTGTTTTTT. V and J are TRBV24-1 and TRBJ2-2, with D uncertain. The CDR3 has 15 amino acids. Trimming removed 4 bases at V and 4 bases at J, with 12 bases between. Germline V gene lookup returns CDR1 KGHDR and CDR2 SFDVKD.

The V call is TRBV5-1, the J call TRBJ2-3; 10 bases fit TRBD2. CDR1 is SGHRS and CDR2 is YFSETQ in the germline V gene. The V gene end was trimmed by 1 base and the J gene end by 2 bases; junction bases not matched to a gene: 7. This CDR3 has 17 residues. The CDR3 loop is CASSLMLAGALTDTQYF. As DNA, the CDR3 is TGCGCCAGCAGCTTGATGCTAGCGGGGGCCCTCACAGATACGCAGTATTTT.

Written as DNA, the CDR3 is TGTGCCAGCAGTCTAGCGGGAGAGGTCGGGGAGACCCAGTACTTC. Translated: CASSLAGEVGETQYF. The chain carries TRBV6-1 and TRBJ2-5; 10 bases are shared with TRBD2. Germline-derived CDR1 and CDR2 are MNHNS and SASEGT. There are 15 residues in the CDR3. J was trimmed by 5 bases and V by 5 bases; bases with no gene match: 8.

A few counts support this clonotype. The CDR3 bases are TGTGCCAGCAGCCCTCTCCTGGGGGAGACCCAGTACTTC. Its protein product is CASSPLLGETQYF. The V and J genes are TRBV4-2 and TRBJ2-5, with D hard to call. CDR1 and CDR2 (germline): LGHNA, YNFKEQ. The germline V and J ends were trimmed by 4 bases and 5 bases, with 11 bases remaining between them. The CDR3 loop spans 13 amino acids.

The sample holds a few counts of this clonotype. CDR3: CATRETWSTTNEKLFF. The CDR3 DNA sequence: TGTGCCACCCGGGAGACGTGGTCCACAACTAATGAAAAACTGTTTTTT. The gene calls are TRBV6-1 and TRBJ1-4; D is unclear. The V gene's germline CDR1 is MNHNS and CDR2 SASEGT. V lost 10 bases, J lost 0 bases, and 18 bases lay in between. This CDR3 spans 16 amino acids.

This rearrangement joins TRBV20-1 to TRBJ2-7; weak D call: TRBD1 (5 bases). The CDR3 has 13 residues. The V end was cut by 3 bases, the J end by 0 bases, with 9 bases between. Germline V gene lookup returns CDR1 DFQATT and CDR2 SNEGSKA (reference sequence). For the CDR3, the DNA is TGCAGTGCTAGTAAGGACACCTCCTACGAGCAGTACTTC. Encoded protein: CSASKDTSYEQYF.

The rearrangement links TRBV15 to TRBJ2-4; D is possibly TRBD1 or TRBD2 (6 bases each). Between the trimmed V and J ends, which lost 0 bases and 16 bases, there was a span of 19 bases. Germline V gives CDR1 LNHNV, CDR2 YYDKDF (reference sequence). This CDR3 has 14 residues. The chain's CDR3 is CATSRERTGRIGYF. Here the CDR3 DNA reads TGTGCCACCAGCAGAGAACGAACAGGGAGGATCGGCTACTTC.

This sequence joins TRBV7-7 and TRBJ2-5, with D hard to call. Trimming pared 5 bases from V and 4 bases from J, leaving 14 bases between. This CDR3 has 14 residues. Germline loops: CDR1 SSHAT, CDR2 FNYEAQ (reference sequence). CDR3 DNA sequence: TGTGCCAGCAGCCAAGGGTCCACCAGAGAGACCCAGTACTTC. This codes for CASSQGSTRETQYF.

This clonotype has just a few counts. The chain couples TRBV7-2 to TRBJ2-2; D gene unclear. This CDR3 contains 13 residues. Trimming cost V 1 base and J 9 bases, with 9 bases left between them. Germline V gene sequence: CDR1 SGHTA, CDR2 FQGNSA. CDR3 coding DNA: TGTGCCAGCAGCTTAGGACCGTCCAGGGAGCTGTTTTTT. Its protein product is CASSLGPSRELFF.

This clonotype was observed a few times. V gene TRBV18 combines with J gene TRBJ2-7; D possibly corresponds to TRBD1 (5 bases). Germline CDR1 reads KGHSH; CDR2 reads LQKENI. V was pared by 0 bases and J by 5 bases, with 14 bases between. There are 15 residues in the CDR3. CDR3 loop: CASSPPETVLNEQYF. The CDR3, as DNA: TGTGCCAGCTCACCACCGGAGACAGTGCTCAACGAGCAGTACTTC.

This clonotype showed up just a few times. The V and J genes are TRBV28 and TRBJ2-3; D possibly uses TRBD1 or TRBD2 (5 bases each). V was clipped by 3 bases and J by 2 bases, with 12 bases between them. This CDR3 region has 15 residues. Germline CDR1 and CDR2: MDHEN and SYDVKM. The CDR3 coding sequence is TGTGCCAGCAGTTTCCTTTCCGGGACCACAGATACGCAGTATTTT. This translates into CASSFLSGTTDTQYF.

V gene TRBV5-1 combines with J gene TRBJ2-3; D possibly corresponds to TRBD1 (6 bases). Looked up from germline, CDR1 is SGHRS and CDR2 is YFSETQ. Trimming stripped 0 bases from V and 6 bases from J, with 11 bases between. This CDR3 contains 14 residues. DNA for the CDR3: TGCGCCAGCAGCTTGGAGGCAGGGGCGGATACGCAGTATTTT. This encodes CASSLEAGADTQYF.

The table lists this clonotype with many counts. The CDR3 is CAISPRSVGNEQFF. For the CDR3, the DNA is TGTGCCATCAGCCCCCGATCCGTTGGCAATGAGCAGTTCTTC. This chain links TRBV10-3 with TRBJ2-1; no clear D gene. The V and J ends lost 6 bases and 6 bases respectively, with 15 bases between them. This CDR3 has 14 amino acids. Germline loops: CDR1 ENHRY, CDR2 SYGVKD.

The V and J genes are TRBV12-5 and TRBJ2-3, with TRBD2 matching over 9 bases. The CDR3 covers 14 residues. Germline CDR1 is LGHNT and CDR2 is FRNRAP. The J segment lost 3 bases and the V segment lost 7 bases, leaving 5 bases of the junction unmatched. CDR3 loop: CASALAGATDTQYF. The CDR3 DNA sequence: TGTGCTAGTGCCTTAGCGGGAGCGACAGATACGCAGTATTTT.